The next 6 T cell receptor beta chains were all read from a single sample in a study of OX40 agonist ivuxolimab in advanced cancers. TCRdb keeps only in-frame clones here, not all; method: immunoSEQ multiplex PCR. The table lists 40,000 to 45,000 clones, around 87% of them singletons. The sample was CD4+ or CD8+ T cells sorted from blood, taken in a trial of the OX40 agonist ivuxolimab. The receptors were gathered from an adult with an advanced solid tumor such as melanoma, head and neck, liver or kidney cancer.

This chain links TRBV5-6 with TRBJ2-2, with a possible D match to TRBD2 (6 bases). Germline-derived CDR1 and CDR2 are SGHDT and YYEEEE. This CDR3 spans 17 amino acids. Deletions cut 3 bases from V and 2 bases from J, with 17 bases between. CDR3 sequence: CASSSKGLALNTGELFF. For the CDR3, the DNA is TGTGCCAGCAGCTCAAAAGGGCTAGCGCTTAACACCGGGGAGCTGTTTTTT.

V is TRBV7-9 and J is TRBJ1-2; D remains unclear. Trimming removed 5 bases from V and 4 bases from J, with 20 bases in between. The CDR3 has 16 amino acids. The germline CDR1 and CDR2 sequences are SEHNR and FQNEAQ (reference sequence). The DNA of the CDR3 is TGTGCCAGCAGCACTGAGCACCATGGAAAGACCTATGGCTACACCTTC. It is translated as CASSTEHHGKTYGYTF.

The CDR3 DNA follows: TGCAGTAGCTATCCTGCGGAGACCCAGTACTTC. Translation: CSSYPAETQYF. The V call is TRBV20-1, the J call TRBJ2-5, with D uncertain. Deletions cut 8 bases from V and 5 bases from J, with 12 bases between. From germline, CDR1 is DFQATT and CDR2 SNEGSKA (reference sequence). The CDR3 covers 11 residues.

The chain's CDR3 is CAISSSGAPDEQYF. For the CDR3, the DNA is TGTGCCATCAGCTCTTCAGGGGCTCCTGACGAGCAGTACTTC. This rearrangement joins TRBV10-3 to TRBJ2-7; possible D gene TRBD1, 6 bases. V lost 6 bases and J 5 bases, leaving 17 bases between the germline ends. CDR1 is ENHRY, CDR2 SYGVKD, per germline. The CDR3 is 14 amino acids.

The V gene is TRBV7-2, the J gene TRBJ2-3; D is tentatively TRBD1 or TRBD2 (5 bases each). CDR1 SGHTA and CDR2 FQGNSA come from the germline V gene. The V and J ends lost 6 bases and 3 bases respectively, with 7 bases between them. The CDR3 totals 12 residues. The CDR3: CASREGTDTQYF. The CDR3 nucleotides read TGTGCCAGCAGAGAGGGGACAGATACGCAGTATTTT.

V and J are TRBV4-1 and TRBJ2-3; D is uncertain. Germline V gives CDR1 MGHRA, CDR2 YSYEKL. V lost 1 base and J lost 5, with 10 bases in between. The CDR3 is 14 amino acids. Here the CDR3 reads CASSQASSVDTQYF. The CDR3 DNA is TGCGCCAGCAGCCAAGCCTCGTCCGTAGATACGCAGTATTTT.